This T cell receptor (beta chain) was obtained from a study of cytomegalovirus exposure and HLA in healthy donors. Broader study findings: Per published reports, the classifier diagnosed cytomegalovirus status with high specificity and sensitivity.

Details on this clone: The antigen remains unidentified.

This CDR3 is built from 17 residues. CDR1 is MNHEY, CDR2 SMNVEV, per germline (reference sequence). Trimming removed 3 bases at V and 4 bases at J, with 21 bases between. The study ran its PCR with 60 Vbeta and 13 Jbeta primers. Generated by immunoSEQ multiplex PCR, the TCRdb table keeps only in-frame clones and is missing some. The sample records some 270,000 clones, 80% being singletons. The TCR originated in a girl aged 2 to 10 in good health and CMV-seronegative. The genes are TRBV27 and TRBJ1-1; D might be TRBD1 (6 bases). The sample consisted of PBMCs. For the CDR3, the DNA is TGTGCCAGCAGTTTGGGTACGCGGGCTCCCAGGGGCACTGAAGCTTTCTTT. Its protein product is CASSLGTRAPRGTEAFF.